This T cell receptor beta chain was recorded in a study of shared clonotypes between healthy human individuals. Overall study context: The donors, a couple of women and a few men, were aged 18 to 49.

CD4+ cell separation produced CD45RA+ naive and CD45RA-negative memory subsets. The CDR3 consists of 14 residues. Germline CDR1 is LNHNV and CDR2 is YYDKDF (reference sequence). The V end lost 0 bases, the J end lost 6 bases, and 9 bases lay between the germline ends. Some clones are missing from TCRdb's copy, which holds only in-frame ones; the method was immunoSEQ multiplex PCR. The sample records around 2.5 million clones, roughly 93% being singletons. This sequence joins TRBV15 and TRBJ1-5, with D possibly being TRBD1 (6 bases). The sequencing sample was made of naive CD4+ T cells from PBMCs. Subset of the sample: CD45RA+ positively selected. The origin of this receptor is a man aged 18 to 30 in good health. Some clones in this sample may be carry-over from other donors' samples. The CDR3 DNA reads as TGTGCCACCAGCAGAGAACAGGGTGGTCAGCCCCAGCATTTT. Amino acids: CATSREQGGQPQHF.